This TCR beta chain was captured by sequencing in a study of CD8+ T cells in alopecia areata. At the level of the study: Treated patients received severity scores based on the percentage of scalp area affected.

The CDR3 contains 11 residues. In germline, CDR1 is SGHAT, CDR2 FQNNGV. Trimming pared 3 bases from V and 5 bases from J, leaving 3 bases between. Worth noting for this clone: What it binds is unknown.

RNA, once extracted, was reverse transcribed into cDNA for use as the sequencing template. Clones were sequenced by immunoSEQ multiplex PCR, and TCRdb holds only the in-frame ones, with some missing. The sample contains about 88,000 clones, about 40% of which appear only once. Study-level findings and limits: Scalp data also include sequences from resident alphabeta T cells of normal skin.

Treatment reported: oral pan-JAK inhibitor, 5-10 mg twice daily. The chain combines TRBV11-2 with TRBJ2-3; D not certain. The receptor comes from a human donor with alopecia areata. Sequences were derived from CD8+ T cells sorted from blood, sampled at week 24, from a patient treated with tofacitinib. CDR3 DNA sequence: TGTGCCAGCAGCTTGGGAGATACGCAGTATTTT. This encodes CASSLGDTQYF.